The entry that follows covers one T cell receptor beta chain sequence. This clone's antigen is unknown. There are no base qualities to consult, and no much larger clone falls within one base. In light of the paper, this sample's time point label describes: about 28 days (+/-7) after the second vaccine dose. Because spike-specific TCR depth and breadth did not differ between the two schedules, AZD1222 recipients who got a second dose at roughly 4 weeks were pooled with those who got a second dose at roughly 12 weeks. Samples from vaccinated people were obtained from the UK trials COV001 and COV002, which included a single-blind randomized controlled phase 2/3 trial of AZD1222 (ChAdOx1 nCoV-19) in healthy adults. For TCRbeta chain sequencing, PBMC samples from trial participants were taken at day 0 and at day 28 after the second dose. The source of the sample is a study of T cell responses to AZD1222 COVID-19 vaccine (dated by TCRdb to the early 2020s). Study-wide context: A total of just over 230 trial participants underwent TCR sequencing, of whom roughly 210 had received two doses of AZD1222 and some 25 had received two doses of the MenACWY control vaccine. Trial participants were enrolled by age into 18-55, 56-69 and 70-plus year subgroups, with approximately 150, 30 and 60 TCR-sequenced participants respectively. Study-wide conclusions, independent of this receptor: Epitopes outside the regions mutated in the B.1.351 and B.1.1.7 variants were reportedly recognized by nearly half of the unique spike-specific TCRs. No day 14 peak-response samples were available, so repertoires were characterized only after the peak T cell response. Vaccine-associated CD4 TCRs spanned the whole spike protein, with dominant responses in regions 160-218 and 743-854. Participants were mostly white British, with more females than males. The authors suggested clonal diversity may have been underestimated. A significant rise in spike-specific TCR breadth and depth was observed after two AZD1222 doses relative to day 0 and relative to MenACWY recipients. The 56-69-year group was small, and its depth increase did not reach significance, likely because of low power. Conclusions about previously exposed vaccinees are limited, since just 6 or 7 AZD1222 recipients were seropositive for SARS-CoV-2 at baseline.

The CDR3 regions of human TCRbeta chains were analyzed by immunosequencing. In the authors' own workflow: Repertoire TCRs were matched against a reference library of SARS-CoV-2-specific TCRs generated with the MIRA antigen-specificity platform. Breadth was defined as the fraction of unique TCRs that were SARS-CoV-2-associated, and depth was defined as the fraction of total T cells that were SARS-CoV-2-associated. Using the MIRA data, each spike-specific TCR was assigned both to the spike region to which the TCR was reactive and to a CD4 or CD8 class. Log10-transformed breadth and depth values were compared by one-way ANOVA with Sidak's multiple comparisons tests. TCRdb holds this immuneACCESS table with in-frame rearrangements only. Some clones are missing; in checked studies, unresolved V genes explain under half, and the rest has no known cause. The V and J calls and clone size were taken over from that table, and D and trimming were inferred from the DNA. A total of about 100,000 clones appear in this sample, about nine tenths of them only once. The ten largest clones take up around 8% of the sample.

Trimming at the junction amounts to 1 base on V and 6 bases on J, and the germline ends lie 12 bases apart. Sequences SEHNR (CDR1) and FQNEAQ (CDR2) are obtained from the germline V gene (reference sequence). Counted from cysteine to phenylalanine, this CDR3 has 14 amino acids. Solely the CDR3 DNA is kept, with 42 bases framed from the first base. The origin of this receptor is an adult who received the AZD1222 COVID-19 vaccine. The source material was peripheral blood, sampled 28 days after the second AZD1222 dose. In this chain, TRBV7-9 is recombined with TRBJ1-2, and possibly TRBD1, on 5 matching bases. The bases read TGTGCCAGCAGCTTAGGTACAGGTACGGATGGCTACACCTTC. Its product reads: CASSLGTGTDGYTF. Where the CDR3 stops, the reference TRBV7-9 and TRBJ1-2 genes take over; the full variable domain is DTGVSQNPRHKITKRGQNVTFRCDPISEHNRLYWYRQTLGQGPEFLTYFQNEAQLEKSRLLSDRFSAERPKGSFSTLEIQRTEQGDSAMYLCASSLGTGTDGYTFGSGTRLTVV.